A selection of T cell receptor beta chains follows, all from one sample in a study of blood T cell repertoires in COVID-19. Here immunoSEQ multiplex PCR was the method, and the copy in TCRdb shows in-frame clones only, minus some. Among about 130,000 clones listed, roughly 90% were seen once. What was sequenced was PBMCs or T cells enriched from blood (not recorded which). These receptors came from a woman in her forties or fifties who had recovered from COVID-19. The CDR3 runs from the conserved cysteine through the conserved F or W. The D gene is left open where the match is weak.

v_call	j_call	d_call	cdr3_aa
TRBV7-2	TRBJ1-5	-	CASSSLNADQPQHF
TRBV3-1/TRBV3-2	TRBJ2-3	-	CASSQETSTDTQYF
TRBV7-9	TRBJ2-2	-	CASSDSNTGELFF
TRBV4-1	TRBJ2-5	TRBD1	CASIRGQEETQYF
TRBV24-1	TRBJ1-4	TRBD1	CATSDLRRGNEKLFF
TRBV9	TRBJ2-2	TRBD2	CASSVVSSGGGELFF
TRBV29-1	TRBJ1-2	TRBD1	CSVDLGTGGGGYTF
TRBV7-9	TRBJ1-4	-	CASSLSGVTNEKLFF
TRBV3-1/TRBV3-2	TRBJ1-1	-	CATSPGPYNTEAFF
TRBV9	TRBJ1-2	TRBD1	CASSPAGGRGDNYGYTF
TRBV5-4	TRBJ2-5	TRBD2	CASSSPSSGGALGETQYF
TRBV11-2	TRBJ2-7	-	CASSPLTGSLSYEQYF
TRBV9	TRBJ2-1	-	CASSAQGPPSYNEQFF
TRBV7-9	TRBJ1-4	TRBD1	CASSAGGTGNEKLFF
TRBV27	TRBJ1-5	-	CASSSTQGTIGQPQHF
TRBV5-1	TRBJ2-1	TRBD1	CASSSGQELGVDEQFF
TRBV4-1	TRBJ2-5	TRBD2	CASSQDTTTSGRRETQYF
TRBV27	TRBJ2-7	-	CASSPPGDEQYF
TRBV29-1	TRBJ1-1	-	CSVAAWRNTEAFF
TRBV5-1	TRBJ2-7	-	CASSLDNYEQYF
TRBV2	TRBJ1-2	TRBD1	CASIKDRGSGGYTF
TRBV5-1	TRBJ1-1	-	CASRADANTEAFF
TRBV5-1	TRBJ2-7	-	CASSLQQDYEQYF
TRBV19	TRBJ1-6	-	CASSKIGEGANSPLHF
TRBV25-1	TRBJ1-6	TRBD1	CASGTGYNSPLHF
TRBV19	TRBJ2-7	-	CASSIGSLNEQYF
TRBV10-2	TRBJ1-6	TRBD1	CASSEGTGQYSPLHF
TRBV27	TRBJ1-1	TRBD1	CASRTGARTTEAFF
TRBV10-3	TRBJ2-3	TRBD2	CAISESLVAGSTDTQYF
TRBV5-1	TRBJ1-5	-	CASSLDRSAGCSNQPQHF
TRBV5-1	TRBJ2-1	-	CASSGQGFNEQFF
TRBV29-1	TRBJ1-1	TRBD1	CSVEFPQGAHTEAFF
TRBV10-2	TRBJ1-6	-	CASRDGPGGSSYNSPLHF
TRBV10-3	TRBJ2-7	-	CAIRVGSGYLYEQYF
TRBV5-1	TRBJ2-1	-	CASSWALGGLGNEQFF
TRBV1	TRBJ1-5	-	CTSSLLQGAEDQPQHF
TRBV5-6	TRBJ2-7	TRBD1	CASSLAAGTGEQYF
TRBV6-5	TRBJ2-3	TRBD2	CASSLGTSGTDTQYF
TRBV9	TRBJ1-2	-	CASSVVPDSSYGYTF
TRBV6-5	TRBJ1-4	TRBD1	CASSPDRDLSEKLFF
TRBV5-1	TRBJ1-3	-	CASSLEQGSGNTIYF
TRBV24-1	TRBJ2-3	-	CATSDPTSTDTQYF